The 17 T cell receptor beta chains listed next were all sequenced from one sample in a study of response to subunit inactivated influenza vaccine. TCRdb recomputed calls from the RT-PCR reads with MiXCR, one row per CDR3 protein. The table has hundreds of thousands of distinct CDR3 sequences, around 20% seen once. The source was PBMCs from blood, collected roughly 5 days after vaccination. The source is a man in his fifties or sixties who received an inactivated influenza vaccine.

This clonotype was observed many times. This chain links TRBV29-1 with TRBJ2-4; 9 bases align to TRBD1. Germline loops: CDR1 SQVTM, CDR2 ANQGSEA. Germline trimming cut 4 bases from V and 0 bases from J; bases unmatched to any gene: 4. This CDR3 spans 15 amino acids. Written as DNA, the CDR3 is TGCAGCGTTGCGTACAGGGGGCTAGCCAAAAACATTCAGTACTTC. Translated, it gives CSVAYRGLAKNIQYF.

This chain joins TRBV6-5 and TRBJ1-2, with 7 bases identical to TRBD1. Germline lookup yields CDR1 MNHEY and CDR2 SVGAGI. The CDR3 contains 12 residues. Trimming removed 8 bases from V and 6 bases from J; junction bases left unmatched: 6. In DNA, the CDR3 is TGTGCCAGCGTCGACAGGGCGGATGGCTACACCTTC. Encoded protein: CASVDRADGYTF.

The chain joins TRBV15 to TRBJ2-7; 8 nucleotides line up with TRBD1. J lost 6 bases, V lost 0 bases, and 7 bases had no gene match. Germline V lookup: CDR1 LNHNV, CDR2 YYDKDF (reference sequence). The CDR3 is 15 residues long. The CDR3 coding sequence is TGTGCCACCAGCAGAGATCGGGACAGGCCAAGCGAGCAGTACTTC. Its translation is CATSRDRDRPSEQYF.

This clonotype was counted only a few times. DNA of the CDR3: TGTGCCAGCAGCCGTTGGACAGGGGGGGAATGGCAGCCCCAGCATTTT. It translates to CASSRWTGGEWQPQHF. The V gene is TRBV7-9, the J gene TRBJ1-5; 10 nucleotides line up with TRBD1. From germline, CDR1 is SEHNR and CDR2 FQNEAQ (reference sequence). This CDR3 contains 16 residues. V shed 5 bases and J 7 bases; nucleotides not matched to a gene: 11.

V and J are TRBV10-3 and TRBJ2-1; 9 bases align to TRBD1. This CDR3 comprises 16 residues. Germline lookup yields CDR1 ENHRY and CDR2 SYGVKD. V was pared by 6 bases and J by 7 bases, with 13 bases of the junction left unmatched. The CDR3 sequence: CAISARETGGGNEQFF. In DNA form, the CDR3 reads TGTGCCATCAGCGCACGTGAGACAGGGGGAGGAAATGAGCAGTTCTTC.

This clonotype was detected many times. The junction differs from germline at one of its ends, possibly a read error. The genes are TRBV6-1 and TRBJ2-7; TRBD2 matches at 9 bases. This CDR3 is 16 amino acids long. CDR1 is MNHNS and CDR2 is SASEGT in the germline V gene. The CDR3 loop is CASSELRGTSSHEQYF. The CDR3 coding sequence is TGTGCCAGCAGTGAACTACGTGGGACTAGCTCCCACGAGCAGTACTTC.

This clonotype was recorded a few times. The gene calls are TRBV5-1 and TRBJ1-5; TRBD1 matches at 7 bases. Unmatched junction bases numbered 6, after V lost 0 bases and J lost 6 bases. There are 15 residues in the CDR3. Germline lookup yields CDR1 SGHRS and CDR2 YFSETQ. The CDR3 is CASSLEGALRQPQHF. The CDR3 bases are TGCGCCAGCAGCTTGGAGGGGGCGCTCCGTCAGCCCCAGCATTTT.

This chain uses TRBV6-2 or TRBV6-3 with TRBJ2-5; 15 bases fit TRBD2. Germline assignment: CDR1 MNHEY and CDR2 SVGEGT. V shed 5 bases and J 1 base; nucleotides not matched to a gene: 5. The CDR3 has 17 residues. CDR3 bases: TGTGCCAGCAGTAAGGGGACTAGCGGGAGGTTCCAAGAGACCCAGTACTTC. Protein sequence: CASSKGTSGRFQETQYF.

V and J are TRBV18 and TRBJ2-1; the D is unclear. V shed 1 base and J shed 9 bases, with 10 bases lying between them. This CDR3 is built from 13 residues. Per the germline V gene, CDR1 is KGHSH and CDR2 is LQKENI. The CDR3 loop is CASSPQGLSEQFF. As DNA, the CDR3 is TGTGCCAGCTCACCACAAGGGTTGAGTGAGCAGTTCTTC. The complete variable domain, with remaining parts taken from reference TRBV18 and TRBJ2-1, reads NAGVMQNPRHLVRRRGQEARLRCSPMKGHSHVYWYRQLPEEGLKFMVYLQKENIIDESGMPKERFSAEFPKEGPSILRIQQVVRGDSAAYFCASSPQGLSEQFFGPGTRLTVL.

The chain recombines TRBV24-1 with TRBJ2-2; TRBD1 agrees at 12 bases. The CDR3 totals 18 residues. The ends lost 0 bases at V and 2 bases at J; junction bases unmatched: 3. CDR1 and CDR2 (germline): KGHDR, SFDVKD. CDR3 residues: CATSDLPGQGANTGELFF. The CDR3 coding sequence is TGTGCCACCAGTGATTTGCCGGGACAGGGGGCTAACACCGGGGAGCTGTTTTTT.

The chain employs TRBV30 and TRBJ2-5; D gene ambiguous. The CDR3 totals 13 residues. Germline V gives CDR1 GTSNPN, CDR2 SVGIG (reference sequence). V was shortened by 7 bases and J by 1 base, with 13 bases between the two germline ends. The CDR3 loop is CASSDGTQETQYF. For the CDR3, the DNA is TGTGCCTCATCGGACGGAACCCAAGAGACCCAGTACTTC.

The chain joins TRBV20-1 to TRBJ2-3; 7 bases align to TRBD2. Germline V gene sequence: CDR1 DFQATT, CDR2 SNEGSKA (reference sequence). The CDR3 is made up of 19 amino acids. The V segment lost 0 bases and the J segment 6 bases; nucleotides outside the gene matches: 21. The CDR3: CSARDRKRGWANRADTQYF. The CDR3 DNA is TGCAGTGCTAGAGATCGGAAGCGGGGTTGGGCAAACCGGGCGGATACGCAGTATTTT.

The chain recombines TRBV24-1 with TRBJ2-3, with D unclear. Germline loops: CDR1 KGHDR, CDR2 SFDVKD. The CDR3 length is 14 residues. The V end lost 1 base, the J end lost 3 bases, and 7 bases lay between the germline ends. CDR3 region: CATSDFVGTDTQYF. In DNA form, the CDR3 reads TGTGCCACCAGTGATTTCGTCGGGACAGATACGCAGTATTTT.

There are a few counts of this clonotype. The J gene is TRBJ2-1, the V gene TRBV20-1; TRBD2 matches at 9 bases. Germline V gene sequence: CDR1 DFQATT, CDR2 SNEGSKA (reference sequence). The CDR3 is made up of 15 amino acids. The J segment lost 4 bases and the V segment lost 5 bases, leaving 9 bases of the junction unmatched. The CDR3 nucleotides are TGCAGTGCTCGGATAGCGGGGGACCCTTACAATGAGCAGTTCTTC. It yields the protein CSARIAGDPYNEQFF.

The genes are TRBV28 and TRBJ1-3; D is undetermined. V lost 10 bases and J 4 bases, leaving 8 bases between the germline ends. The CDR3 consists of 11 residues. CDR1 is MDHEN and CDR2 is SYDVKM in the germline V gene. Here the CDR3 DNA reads TGTGCCACCGGACGGGGAAACACCATATATTTT. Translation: CATGRGNTIYF.

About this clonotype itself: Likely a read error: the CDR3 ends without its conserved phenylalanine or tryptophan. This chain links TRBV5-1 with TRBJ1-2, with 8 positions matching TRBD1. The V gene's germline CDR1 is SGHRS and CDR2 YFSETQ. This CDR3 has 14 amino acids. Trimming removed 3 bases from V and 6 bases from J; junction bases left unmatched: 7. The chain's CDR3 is CASSSDRGQHGYTV. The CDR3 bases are TGCGCCAGCAGCTCAGACAGGGGACAACATGGCTACACCGTC.

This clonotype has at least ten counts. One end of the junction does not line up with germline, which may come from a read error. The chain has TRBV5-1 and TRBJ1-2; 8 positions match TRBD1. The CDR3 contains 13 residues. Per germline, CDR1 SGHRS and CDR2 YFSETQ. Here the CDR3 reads CASSPGGDYGYTF. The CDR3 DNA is TGTGCCAGCTCCCCAGGGGGCGACTATGGCTACACCTTC.